The clone carrying this T cell receptor beta chain was observed once. This sample was included in a study of shared T cell receptors in the human thymus. Profiled with immunoSEQ multiplex PCR; TCRdb holds only in-frame clones, not every one. The sample carries fewer than 700,000 clones, 85% to 90% recorded once. The V gene end was trimmed by 6 bases and the J gene end by 5 bases; junction bases not matched to a gene: 6. CDR1 is MNHNS and CDR2 is SASEGT in the germline V gene. This CDR3 contains 13 residues. These sequences were also reported in another study, on human thymus T cells. As that report states: Resections from corrective heart surgery supplied the thymus tissue. Seemingly biased V and J gene usage marked thymic and blood repertoires.

This TCR derives from a boy in the first two years of life with a congenital heart defect. The sample taken for sequencing was thymocytes. V gene TRBV6-1 combines with J gene TRBJ2-7; 8 bases agree with TRBD1. The CDR3 reads CASSGQGQNEQYF. The CDR3 nucleotides read TGTGCCAGCAGCGGACAGGGACAGAACGAGCAGTACTTC.